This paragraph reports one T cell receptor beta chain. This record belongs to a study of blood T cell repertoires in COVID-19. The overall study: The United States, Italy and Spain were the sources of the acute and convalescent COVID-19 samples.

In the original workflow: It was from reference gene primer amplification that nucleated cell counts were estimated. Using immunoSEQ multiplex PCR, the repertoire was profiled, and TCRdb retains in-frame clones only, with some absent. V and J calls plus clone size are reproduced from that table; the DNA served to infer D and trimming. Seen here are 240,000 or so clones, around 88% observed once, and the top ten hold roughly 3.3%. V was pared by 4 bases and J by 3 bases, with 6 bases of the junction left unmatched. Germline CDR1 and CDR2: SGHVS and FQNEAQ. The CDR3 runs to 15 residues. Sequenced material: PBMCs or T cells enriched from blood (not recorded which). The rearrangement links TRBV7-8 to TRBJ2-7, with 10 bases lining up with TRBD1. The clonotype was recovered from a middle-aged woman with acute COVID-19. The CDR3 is CASSSETGGIYEQYF. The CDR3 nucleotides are TGTGCCAGCAGCTCAGAGACAGGGGGCATCTACGAGCAGTACTTC. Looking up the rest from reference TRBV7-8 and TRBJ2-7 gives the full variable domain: GAGVSQSPRYKVAKRGQDVALRCDPISGHVSLFWYQQALGQGPEFLTYFQNEAQLDKSGLPSDRFFAERPEGSVSTLKIQRTQQEDSAVYLCASSSETGGIYEQYFGPGTRLTVT.